These T cell receptor beta chains were read from a single sample in a study of human T cells and chemical hapten exposure. TCRdb re-analysed the reads in MiXCR, keeping a single row per CDR3 protein. The repertoire consists of about 120,000 distinct CDR3 sequences, with around 8.5% occurring once and the leading ten covering more than 1.3%. Sequenced material: whole blood. The receptors derive from a human donor in good health. Some clones in this sample may be carry-over from other donors' samples. Each CDR3 is given with its conserved first and last residue. D genes are given only for firm matches. Rows may omit the clone size; those that give it use once, few, many or a size class.

size	D	J	V	CDR3	DNA
few	-	TRBJ1-1	TRBV20-1	CSARAPGQGTEAFF	TGCAGTGCTAGAGCGCCAGGGCAGGGCACTGAAGCTTTCTTT
few	TRBD1	TRBJ1-3	TRBV4-2	CASSQDWQGVSGNTIYF	TGTGCCAGCAGCCAAGACTGGCAGGGGGTCTCTGGAAACACCATATATTTT
many	TRBD1	TRBJ1-2	TRBV4-2	CASSPDRDAGYTF	TGTGCCAGCAGCCCGGACAGGGATGCTGGCTACACCTTC
many	-	TRBJ2-1	TRBV9	CASSAPGLPYNEQFF	TGTGCCAGCAGCGCTCCGGGACTTCCCTACAATGAGCAGTTCTTC
few	TRBD1	TRBJ2-4	TRBV6-2/TRBV6-3	CASSSGTGIWNIQYF	TGTGCCAGCAGTTCCGGGACAGGGATTTGGAACATTCAGTACTTC
-	-	TRBJ1-1	TRBV7-9	CASSPSQGRVTEAFF	TGTGCCAGCAGCCCAAGCCAGGGGAGAGTTACTGAAGCTTTCTTT
few	-	TRBJ2-7	TRBV14	CASSLSRGGEQYF	TGTGCCAGCAGCCTCTCGAGAGGGGGCGAGCAGTACTTC
-	TRBD2	TRBJ2-6	TRBV4-2	CASSQERGLAEPGANVLTF	TGTGCCAGCAGCCAAGAGCGAGGACTAGCGGAACCTGGGGCCAACGTCCTGACTTTC
-	-	TRBJ2-1	TRBV29-1	CSVDGQPDEQFF	TGCAGCGTTGACGGTCAGCCGGATGAGCAGTTCTTC
-	-	TRBJ1-5	TRBV19	CASSTDGGRPQHF	TGTGCCAGTAGTACCGACGGGGGGAGGCCCCAGCATTTT
many	-	TRBJ1-5	TRBV15	CATSAAGNSNQPQHF	TGTGCCACCAGCGCCGCAGGGAATAGCAATCAGCCCCAGCATTTT
few	-	TRBJ2-7	TRBV14	CASSQESVPYYEQYF	TGTGCCAGCAGCCAAGAATCGGTACCCTACTACGAGCAGTACTTC
many	TRBD1	TRBJ1-1	TRBV27	CASRGQGYTEAFF	TGTGCCAGCCGAGGACAGGGGTATACTGAAGCTTTCTTT
-	TRBD2	TRBJ2-3	TRBV5-4	CASSLTLAGGTDTQYF	TGTGCCAGCAGCTTGACCCTAGCGGGAGGGACAGATACGCAGTATTTT
many	TRBD1	TRBJ2-4	TRBV5-4	CASSLGGQGIAKNIQYF	TGTGCCAGCAGCTTGGGCGGACAGGGGATAGCCAAAAACATTCAGTACTTC
many	-	TRBJ1-2	TRBV15	CATSRGVSEYGYTF	TGTGCCACCAGCAGAGGGGTATCCGAATATGGCTACACCTTC
many	-	TRBJ2-7	TRBV27	CASKDPGTALYEQYF	TGTGCCAGTAAGGACCCCGGGACGGCTTTGTACGAGCAGTACTTC
once	TRBD2	TRBJ2-2	TRBV7-8	CASSLTVAGGAKTGELFF	TGTGCCAGCAGCTTAACTGTAGCGGGGGGAGCAAAAACCGGGGAGCTGTTTTTT
few	TRBD2	TRBJ2-1	TRBV5-1	CASSLVDGLAVAEIHQPYNEQFF	TGCGCCAGCAGCTTGGTGGACGGACTAGCGGTAGCCGAGATCCACCAACCCTACAATGAGCAGTTCTTC
many	TRBD2	TRBJ2-1	TRBV6-6	CASSYSISGRVVEQFF	TGTGCCAGCAGTTACAGTATCAGCGGGAGGGTCGTGGAGCAGTTCTTC
many	-	TRBJ2-2	TRBV27	CASSFYTGELFF	TGTGCCAGCAGTTTCTACACCGGGGAGCTGTTTTTT
many	-	TRBJ2-7	TRBV20-1	CSASGSIDEQYF	TGCAGTGCTAGCGGGAGTATCGACGAGCAGTACTTC
-	TRBD1	TRBJ2-3	TRBV15	CATSRDQGADTQYF	TGTGCCACCAGCAGGGACCAGGGGGCGGATACGCAGTATTTT
-	TRBD2	TRBJ2-1	TRBV7-9	CASSLAGGYYNEQFF	TGTGCCAGCAGCCTAGCGGGAGGGTACTACAATGAGCAGTTCTTC
few	TRBD2	TRBJ2-1	TRBV7-8	CASSLGTSGRVFF	TGTGCCAGCAGCCTAGGGACTAGCGGGAGGGTGTTCTTC
-	-	TRBJ1-2	TRBV12-3/TRBV12-4	CASRRAAGGNYGYTF	TGTGCCAGCAGGCGGGCGGCAGGCGGGAACTATGGCTACACCTTC
few	TRBD2	TRBJ2-7	TRBV7-9	CASSTRLAGTYEQYF	TGTGCCAGCAGCACCCGACTAGCGGGAACCTACGAGCAGTACTTC
-	TRBD1	TRBJ2-7	TRBV6-5	CASSYGSGGYEQYF	TGTGCCAGCAGTTACGGGTCAGGGGGCTACGAGCAGTACTTC
many	-	TRBJ2-7	TRBV29-1	CSVLDSGVEQYF	TGCAGCGTTCTGGACAGTGGAGTGGAGCAGTACTTC
many	-	TRBJ2-4	TRBV29-1	CSVAPLAKNIQYF	TGCAGCGTTGCGCCTTTAGCCAAAAACATTCAGTACTTC
few	-	TRBJ2-5	TRBV10-3	CAISERGDGETQYF	TGTGCCATCAGTGAGCGGGGAGACGGGGAGACCCAGTACTTC
many	TRBD2	TRBJ2-2	TRBV6-2/TRBV6-3	CASSSLRLAGGPVTGELFF	TGTGCCAGCAGTTCCCTTCGCCTAGCGGGGGGGCCAGTAACCGGGGAGCTGTTTTTT
few	TRBD1	TRBJ2-7	TRBV20-1	CSAGPSGGSEQYF	TGCAGTGCTGGGCCCTCAGGGGGAAGCGAGCAGTACTTC
many	-	TRBJ1-1	TRBV10-2	CASSEPSQGDTEAFF	TGCGCCAGCAGTGAGCCGTCCCAAGGAGACACTGAAGCTTTCTTT
many	-	TRBJ1-1	TRBV20-1	CSARPRGGTEAFF	TGCAGTGCTAGACCCCGGGGAGGCACTGAAGCTTTCTTT
many	-	TRBJ1-1	TRBV6-6	CASSPGLTEAFF	TGTGCCAGCAGCCCTGGACTCACTGAAGCTTTCTTT
many	-	TRBJ1-6	TRBV29-1	CSVEVAGVGSPLHF	TGCAGCGTTGAAGTCGCAGGGGTGGGTTCACCCCTCCACTTT
many	-	TRBJ1-2	TRBV27	CASSQRQLLREANYGYTF	TGTGCCAGCAGTCAGAGACAGCTACTCAGGGAAGCTAACTATGGCTACACCTTC
-	TRBD1	TRBJ2-2	TRBV11-2	CASSRGQTYNTGELFF	TGTGCCAGCAGCAGGGGACAGACTTACAACACCGGGGAGCTGTTTTTT
many	-	TRBJ1-5	TRBV20-1	CSAISPRGANQPQHF	TGCAGTGCTATCTCACCCAGAGGGGCCAATCAGCCCCAGCATTTT
-	TRBD1	TRBJ1-5	TRBV2	CASLGDRGGQPQHF	TGTGCCAGCTTAGGGGACAGGGGGGGCCAGCCCCAGCATTTT